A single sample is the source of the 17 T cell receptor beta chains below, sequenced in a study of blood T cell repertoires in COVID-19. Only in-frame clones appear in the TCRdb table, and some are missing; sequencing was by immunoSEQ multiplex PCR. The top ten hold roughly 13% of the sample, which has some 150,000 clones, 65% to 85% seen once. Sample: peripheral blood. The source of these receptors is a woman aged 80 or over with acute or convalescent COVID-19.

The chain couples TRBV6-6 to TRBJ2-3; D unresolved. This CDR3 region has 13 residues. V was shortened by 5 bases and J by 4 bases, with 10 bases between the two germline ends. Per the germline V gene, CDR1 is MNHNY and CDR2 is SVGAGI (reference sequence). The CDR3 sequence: CASSGGVPDTQYF. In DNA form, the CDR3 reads TGTGCCAGCAGTGGCGGCGTGCCAGATACGCAGTATTTT.

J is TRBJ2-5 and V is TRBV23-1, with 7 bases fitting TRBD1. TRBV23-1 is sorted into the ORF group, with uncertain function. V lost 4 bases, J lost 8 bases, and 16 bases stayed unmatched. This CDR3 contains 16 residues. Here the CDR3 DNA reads TGCGCCAGCAGTCCGCCCCCGGGACAGTCCGAGAGTACCCAGTACTTC. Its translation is CASSPPPGQSESTQYF.

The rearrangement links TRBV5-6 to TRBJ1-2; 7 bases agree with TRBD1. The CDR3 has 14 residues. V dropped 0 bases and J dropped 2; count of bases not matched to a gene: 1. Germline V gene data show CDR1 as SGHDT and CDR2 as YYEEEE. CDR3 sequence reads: CASSLVQGNYGYTF. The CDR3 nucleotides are TGTGCCAGCAGCTTGGTACAGGGGAACTATGGCTACACCTTC.

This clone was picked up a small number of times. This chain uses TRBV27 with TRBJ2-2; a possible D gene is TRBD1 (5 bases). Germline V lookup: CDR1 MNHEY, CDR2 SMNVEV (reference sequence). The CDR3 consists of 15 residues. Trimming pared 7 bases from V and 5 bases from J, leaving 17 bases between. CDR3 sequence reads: CASKPSPRGTGELFF. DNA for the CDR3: TGTGCCAGCAAGCCATCACCTAGGGGTACCGGGGAGCTGTTTTTT.

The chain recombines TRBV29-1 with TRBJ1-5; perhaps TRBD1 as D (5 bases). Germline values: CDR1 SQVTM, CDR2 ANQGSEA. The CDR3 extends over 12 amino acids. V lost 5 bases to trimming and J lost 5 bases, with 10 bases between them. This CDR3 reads CSVMDIHQPQHF. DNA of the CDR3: TGCAGCGTTATGGACATTCATCAGCCCCAGCATTTT.

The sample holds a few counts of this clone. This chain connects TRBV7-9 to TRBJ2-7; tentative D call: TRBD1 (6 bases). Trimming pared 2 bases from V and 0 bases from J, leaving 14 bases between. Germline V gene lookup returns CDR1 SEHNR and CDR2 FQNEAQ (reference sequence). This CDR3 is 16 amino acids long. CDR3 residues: CASSLSRDISSYEQYF. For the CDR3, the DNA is TGTGCCAGCAGCTTATCCCGGGACATAAGCTCCTACGAGCAGTACTTC.

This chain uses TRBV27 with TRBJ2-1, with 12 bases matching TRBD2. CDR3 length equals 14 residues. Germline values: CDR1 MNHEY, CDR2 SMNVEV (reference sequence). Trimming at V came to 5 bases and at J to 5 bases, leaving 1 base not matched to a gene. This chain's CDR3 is CASSGLAGNNEQFF. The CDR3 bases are TGTGCCAGCAGTGGACTAGCGGGAAACAATGAGCAGTTCTTC.

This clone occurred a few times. The CDR3 nucleotides are TGTGCCAGCACTCAAAGCGGACGGGAGAACACTGAAGCTTTCTTT. This sequence encodes CASTQSGRENTEAFF. V usage is TRBV6-6 and J usage is TRBJ1-1, with D uncertain. V gave up 7 bases and J gave up 1 base, with 16 bases separating them. CDR1 MNHNY and CDR2 SVGAGI come from the germline V gene (reference sequence). This CDR3 is built from 15 residues.

The CDR3: CASSLSGTPLSTDTQYF. CDR3 coding DNA: TGTGCCAGCAGCTTAAGTGGGACTCCCCTTAGCACAGATACGCAGTATTTT. J is TRBJ2-3 and V is TRBV7-9; D may be TRBD2 (6 bases). Germline V gives CDR1 SEHNR, CDR2 FQNEAQ (reference sequence). Trimming took off 2 bases at V and 0 bases at J, with 15 bases between the two ends. The length of the CDR3 is 17 residues.

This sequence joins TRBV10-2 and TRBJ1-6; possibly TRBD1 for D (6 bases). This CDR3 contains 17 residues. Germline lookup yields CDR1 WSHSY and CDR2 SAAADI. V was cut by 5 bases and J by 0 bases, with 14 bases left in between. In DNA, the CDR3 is TGCGCCAGCAGTCGACAGGACCTACGCTCCTATAATTCACCCCTCCACTTT. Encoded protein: CASSRQDLRSYNSPLHF.

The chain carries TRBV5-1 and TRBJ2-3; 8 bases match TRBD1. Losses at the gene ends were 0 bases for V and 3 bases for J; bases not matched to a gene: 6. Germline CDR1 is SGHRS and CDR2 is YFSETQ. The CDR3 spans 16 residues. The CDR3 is CASSLAGTGGTDTQYF. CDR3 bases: TGCGCCAGCAGCTTGGCGGGGACAGGAGGTACAGATACGCAGTATTTT. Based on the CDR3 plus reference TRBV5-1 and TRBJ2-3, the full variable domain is KAGVTQTPRYLIKTRGQQVTLSCSPISGHRSVSWYQQTPGQGLQFLFEYFSETQRNKGNFPGRFSGRQFSNSRSEMNVSTLELGDSALYLCASSLAGTGGTDTQYFGPGTRLTVL.

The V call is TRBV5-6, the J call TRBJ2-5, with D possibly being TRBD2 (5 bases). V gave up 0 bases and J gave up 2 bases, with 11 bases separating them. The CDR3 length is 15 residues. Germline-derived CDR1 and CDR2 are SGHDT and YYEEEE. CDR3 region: CASSLGGLTQETQYF. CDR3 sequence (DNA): TGTGCCAGCAGCTTGGGAGGGTTAACGCAAGAGACCCAGTACTTC.

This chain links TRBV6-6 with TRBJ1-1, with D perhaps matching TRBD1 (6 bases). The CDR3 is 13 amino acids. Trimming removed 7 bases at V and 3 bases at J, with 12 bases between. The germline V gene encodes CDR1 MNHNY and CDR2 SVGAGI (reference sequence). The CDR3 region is CASKEGGDTEAFF. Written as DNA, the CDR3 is TGTGCCAGCAAGGAGGGGGGGGACACTGAAGCTTTCTTT.

The CDR3 DNA sequence: TGTGCCACCAGCAGCGGGGTGGGTGAAAAACTGTTTTTT. Amino acids: CATSSGVGEKLFF. J is TRBJ1-4 and V is TRBV15; no definite D call. The CDR3 length is 13 residues. Germline V gene sequence: CDR1 LNHNV, CDR2 YYDKDF (reference sequence). V lost 3 bases, J lost 7 bases, and 9 bases lay in between.

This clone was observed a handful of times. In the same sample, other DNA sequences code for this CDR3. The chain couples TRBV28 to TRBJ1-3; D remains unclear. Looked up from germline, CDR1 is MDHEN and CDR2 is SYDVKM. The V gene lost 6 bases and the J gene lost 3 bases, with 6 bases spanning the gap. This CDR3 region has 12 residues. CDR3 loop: CASSSFGNTIYF. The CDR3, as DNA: TGTGCCAGCAGCTCCTTTGGAAACACCATATATTTT.

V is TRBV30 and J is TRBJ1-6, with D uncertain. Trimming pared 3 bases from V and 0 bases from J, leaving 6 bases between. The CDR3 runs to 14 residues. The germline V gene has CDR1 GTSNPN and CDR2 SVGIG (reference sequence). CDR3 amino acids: CAWSKSSYNSPLHF. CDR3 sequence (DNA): TGTGCCTGGAGCAAGAGCTCCTATAATTCACCCCTCCACTTT.

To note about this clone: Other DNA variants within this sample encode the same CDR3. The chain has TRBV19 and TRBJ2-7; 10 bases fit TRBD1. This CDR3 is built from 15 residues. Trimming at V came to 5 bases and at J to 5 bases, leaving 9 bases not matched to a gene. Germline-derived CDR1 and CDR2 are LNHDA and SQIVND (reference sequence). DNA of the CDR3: TGTGCCAGTAGTGGACAAGACAGGGGGCTCGACGAGCAGTACTTC. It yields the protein CASSGQDRGLDEQYF.